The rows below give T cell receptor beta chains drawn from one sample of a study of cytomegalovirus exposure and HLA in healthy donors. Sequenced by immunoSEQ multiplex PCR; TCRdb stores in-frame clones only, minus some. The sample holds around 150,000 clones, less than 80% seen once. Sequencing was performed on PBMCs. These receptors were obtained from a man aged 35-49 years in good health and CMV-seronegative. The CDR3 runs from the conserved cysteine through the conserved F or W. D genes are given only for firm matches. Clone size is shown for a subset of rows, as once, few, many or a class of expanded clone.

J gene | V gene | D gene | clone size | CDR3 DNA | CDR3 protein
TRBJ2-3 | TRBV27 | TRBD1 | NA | TGTGCCAGCAGTTTAAACGGACAGGGAGTAGATACGCAGTATTTT | CASSLNGQGVDTQYF
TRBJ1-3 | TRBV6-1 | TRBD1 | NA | TGTGCCAGCGCACCAGGGGGTCGGAGAAACACCATATATTTT | CASAPGGRRNTIYF
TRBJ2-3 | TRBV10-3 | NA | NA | TGTGCCATCAGTGAGGGGGCTACGCAGTATTTT | CAISEGATQYF
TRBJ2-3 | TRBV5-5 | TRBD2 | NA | TGTGCCAGCAGCTCCAGGACTGGGGGGGGGTCAGATACGCAGTATTTT | CASSSRTGGGSDTQYF
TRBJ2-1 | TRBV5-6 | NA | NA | TGTGCCAGCAGCGGAGCCGGAGGGCCTCCCTACAATGAGCAGTTCTTC | CASSGAGGPPYNEQFF
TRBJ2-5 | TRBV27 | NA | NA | TGTGCCAGCAGTCCCATCCTTTCCGGGTCCCAAGAGACCCAGTACTTC | CASSPILSGSQETQYF
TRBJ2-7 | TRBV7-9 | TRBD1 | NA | TGTGCCAGCAGCTTAGGGGAACAGGGGAGAGGTGAGTACTTC | CASSLGEQGRGEYF
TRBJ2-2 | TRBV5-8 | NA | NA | TGTGCCAGCAGCCTTGTTGCGGGGGCGGACACCGGGGAGCTGTTTTTT | CASSLVAGADTGELFF
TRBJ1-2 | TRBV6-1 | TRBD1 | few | TGTGCCAGCAAGATAGAGGGGGCGGCAGGTGGCTACACCTTC | CASKIEGAAGGYTF
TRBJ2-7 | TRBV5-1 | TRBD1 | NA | TGCGCCAGCAGCGACGGGACAGTCTCCTACGAGCAGTACTTC | CASSDGTVSYEQYF
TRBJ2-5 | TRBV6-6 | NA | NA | TGTGCCAGCACCCCCCGGGGCCAAGAGACCCAGTACTTC | CASTPRGQETQYF
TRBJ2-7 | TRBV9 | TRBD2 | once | TGTGCCAGCAGCGTAGGAACTAGCGGCTACGAGCAGTACTTC | CASSVGTSGYEQYF
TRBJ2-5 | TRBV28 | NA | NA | TGTGCCAGCAGCATAGCGCTCTCAGGATACCAAGAGACCCAGCACTTC | CASSIALSGYQETQHF
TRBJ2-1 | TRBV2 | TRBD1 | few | TGTGCCAGCAGAGACAGGGGGTACAATGAGCAGTTCTTC | CASRDRGYNEQFF
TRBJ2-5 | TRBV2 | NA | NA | TGTGCCAGGGGGACTGGATACGAGACCCAGTACTTC | CARGTGYETQYF
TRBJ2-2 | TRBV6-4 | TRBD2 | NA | TGTGCCAGCAGCCCCTTACCTACTAGCGCCGGGGAGCTGTTTTTT | CASSPLPTSAGELFF
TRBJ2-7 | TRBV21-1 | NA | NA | TGTGCCACGGACGGGAGCGAGCAGTACTTC | CATDGSEQYF
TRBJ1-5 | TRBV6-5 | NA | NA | TGTGCCAGCAGCTCCACTTATAGCAATCAGCCCCAGCATTTT | CASSSTYSNQPQHF
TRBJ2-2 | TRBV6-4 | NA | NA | TGTGCCAGCAGCATTAGCGGTACCGGGGAGCTGTTTTTT | CASSISGTGELFF
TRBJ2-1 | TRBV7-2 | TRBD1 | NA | TGTGCCAGCAGCCCTACGCGGACAGGGGGGAATGAGCAGTTCTTC | CASSPTRTGGNEQFF
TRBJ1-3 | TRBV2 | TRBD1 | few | TGTGCCAGCAGTGAAAGGGGGCCATTCGGAAACACCATATATTTT | CASSERGPFGNTIYF
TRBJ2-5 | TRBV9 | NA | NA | TGCGCCAGCAGCGTACAGCCTAGAAAGACCCAGTACTTC | CASSVQPRKTQYF
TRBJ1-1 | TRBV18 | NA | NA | TGTGCCAGCTCAGGAGGGTTGCCTGAAGCTTTCTTT | CASSGGLPEAFF
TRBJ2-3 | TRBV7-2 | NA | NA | TGTGCCAGCAGCTTAAGATTAGCGCGGTACACAGATACGCAGTATTTT | CASSLRLARYTDTQYF
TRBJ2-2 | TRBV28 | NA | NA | TGTGCCAGCAGTCCTGTCCAGGGGGGCGCCGGGGAGCTGTTTTTT | CASSPVQGGAGELFF
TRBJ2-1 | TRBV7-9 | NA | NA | TGTGCCAGCGTAGAGGGCCGTACATTCGATGAGCAGTTCTTC | CASVEGRTFDEQFF
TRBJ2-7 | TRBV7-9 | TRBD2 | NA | TGTGCCAGCAGCGGGACTAGCGGGAGTAACTCCTACGAGCAGTACTTC | CASSGTSGSNSYEQYF
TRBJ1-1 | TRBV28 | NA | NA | TGTGCCAGCATTGCCCCCCAGGATGGGGCTTTCTTT | CASIAPQDGAFF